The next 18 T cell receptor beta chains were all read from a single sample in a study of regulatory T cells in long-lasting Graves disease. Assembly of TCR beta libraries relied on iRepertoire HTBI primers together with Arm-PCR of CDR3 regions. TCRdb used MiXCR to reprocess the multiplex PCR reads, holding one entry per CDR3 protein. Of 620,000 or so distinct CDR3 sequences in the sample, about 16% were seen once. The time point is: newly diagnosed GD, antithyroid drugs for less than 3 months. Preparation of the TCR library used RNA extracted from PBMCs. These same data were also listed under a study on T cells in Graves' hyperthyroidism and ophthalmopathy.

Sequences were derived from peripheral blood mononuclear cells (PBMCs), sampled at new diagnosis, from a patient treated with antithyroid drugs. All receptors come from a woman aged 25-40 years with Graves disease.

CDR3 DNA: TGTGCCAGCAGTTATATTCGTTTGTACAGGGAACTTCCCTCTGGCTACACCTTC. It codes for CASSYIRLYRELPSGYTF. The genes are TRBV6-2 or TRBV6-3 and TRBJ1-2; D perhaps matches TRBD1 (6 bases). The V and J ends lost 3 bases and 7 bases respectively, with 27 bases between them. This CDR3 is built from 18 residues. CDR1 is MNHEY and CDR2 is SVGEGT in the germline V gene.

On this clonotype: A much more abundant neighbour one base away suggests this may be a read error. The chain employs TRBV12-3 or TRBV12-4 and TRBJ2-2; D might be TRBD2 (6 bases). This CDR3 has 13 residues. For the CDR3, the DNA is TGTGCCAGCAGGCGTGCGAACACCGGGGAGGTGTTTTTT. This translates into CASRRANTGEVFF.

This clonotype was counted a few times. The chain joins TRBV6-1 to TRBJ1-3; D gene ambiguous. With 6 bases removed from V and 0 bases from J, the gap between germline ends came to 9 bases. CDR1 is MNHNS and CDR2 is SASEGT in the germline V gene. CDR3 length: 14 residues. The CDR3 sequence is CASRRETSGNTIYF. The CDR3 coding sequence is TGTGCCAGCAGGAGAGAGACCTCTGGAAACACCATATATTTT.

The CDR3, as DNA: TGTGCCAGCAGCCAAGTCCCGGGAGGGCACGAGCAGTACTTC. Its translation: CASSQVPGGHEQYF. This sequence joins TRBV3-1 and TRBJ2-7; 8 nucleotides align to TRBD2. The CDR3 consists of 14 residues. V shed 1 base and J 5 bases; nucleotides not matched to a gene: 4. The germline gives CDR1 LGHDT, CDR2 YNNKEL (reference sequence).

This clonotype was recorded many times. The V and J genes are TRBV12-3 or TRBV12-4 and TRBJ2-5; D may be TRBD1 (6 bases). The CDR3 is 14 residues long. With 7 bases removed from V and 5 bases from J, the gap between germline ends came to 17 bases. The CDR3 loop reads CASTQPGADETQYF. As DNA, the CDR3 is TGTGCCAGCACCCAACCAGGGGCAGACGAGACCCAGTACTTC.

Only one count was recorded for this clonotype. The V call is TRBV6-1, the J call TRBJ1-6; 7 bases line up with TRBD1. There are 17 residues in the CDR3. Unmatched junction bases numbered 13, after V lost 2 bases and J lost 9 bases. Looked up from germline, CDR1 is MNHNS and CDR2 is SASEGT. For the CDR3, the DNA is TGTGCCAGCAGTGAACTTATCACCGGGACAGAAACTTCACCCCTCCACTTT. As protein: CASSELITGTETSPLHF.

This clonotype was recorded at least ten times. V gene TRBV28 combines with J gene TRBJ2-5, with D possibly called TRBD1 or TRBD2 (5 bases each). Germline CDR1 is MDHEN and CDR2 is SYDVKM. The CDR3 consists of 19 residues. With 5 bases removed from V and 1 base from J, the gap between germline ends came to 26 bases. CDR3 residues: CASSRSVIPGRSSQETQYF. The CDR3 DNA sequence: TGTGCCAGCAGTCGATCTGTTATACCGGGGCGCTCTAGCCAAGAGACCCAGTACTTC.

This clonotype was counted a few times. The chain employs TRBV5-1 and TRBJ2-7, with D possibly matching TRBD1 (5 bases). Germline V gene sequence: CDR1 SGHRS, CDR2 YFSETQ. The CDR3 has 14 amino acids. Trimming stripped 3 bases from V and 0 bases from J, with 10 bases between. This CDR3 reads CASSSGQTSYEQYF. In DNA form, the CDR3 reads TGCGCCAGCAGCTCAGGACAAACCTCCTACGAGCAGTACTTC.

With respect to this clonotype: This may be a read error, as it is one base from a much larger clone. The CDR3 loop is CASSPYTRVVNTEAFF. CDR3 nucleotide sequence: TGTGCCAGCAGTCCCTATACCAGGGTGGTGAACACTGAAGCTTTCTTT. The chain links TRBV6-1 to TRBJ1-1, with a tentative D call TRBD1 (5 bases). The V gene lost 5 bases and the J gene lost 0 bases, with 16 bases spanning the gap. The CDR3 is made up of 16 amino acids. Germline CDR1 MNHNS, CDR2 SASEGT.

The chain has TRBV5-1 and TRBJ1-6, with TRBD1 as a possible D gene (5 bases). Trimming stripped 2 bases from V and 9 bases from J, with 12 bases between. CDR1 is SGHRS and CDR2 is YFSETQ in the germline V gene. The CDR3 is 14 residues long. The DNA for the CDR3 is TGCGCCAGCAGCTTTGATTCAGGGTCTTCACCCCTCCACTTT. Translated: CASSFDSGSSPLHF.

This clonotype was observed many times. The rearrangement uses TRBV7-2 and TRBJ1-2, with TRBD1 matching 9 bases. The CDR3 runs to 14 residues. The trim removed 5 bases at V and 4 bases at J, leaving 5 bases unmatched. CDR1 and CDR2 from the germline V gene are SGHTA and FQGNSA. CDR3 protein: CASSRTGATYGYTF. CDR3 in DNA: TGTGCCAGCAGCAGGACAGGGGCGACCTATGGCTACACCTTC.

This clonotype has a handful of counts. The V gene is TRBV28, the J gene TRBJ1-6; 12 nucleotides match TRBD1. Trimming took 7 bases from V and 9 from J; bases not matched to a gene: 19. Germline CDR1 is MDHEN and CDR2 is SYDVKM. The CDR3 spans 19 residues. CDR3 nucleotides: TGTGCCAGCAACGTGGCCGGGACAGGGGGCGCCGCGAAGAGTTCACCCCTCCACTTT. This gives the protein CASNVAGTGGAAKSSPLHF.

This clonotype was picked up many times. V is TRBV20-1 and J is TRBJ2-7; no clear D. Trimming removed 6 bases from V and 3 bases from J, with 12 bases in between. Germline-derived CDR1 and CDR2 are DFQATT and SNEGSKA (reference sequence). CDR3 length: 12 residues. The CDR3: CSASDLGYEQYF. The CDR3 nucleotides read TGCAGTGCGAGCGACTTGGGCTACGAGCAGTACTTC.

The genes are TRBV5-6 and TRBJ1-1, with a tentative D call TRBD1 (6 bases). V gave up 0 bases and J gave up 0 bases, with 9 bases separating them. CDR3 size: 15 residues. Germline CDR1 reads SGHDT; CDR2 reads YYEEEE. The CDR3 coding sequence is TGTGCCAGCAGCTTGGCAGGGGAGATGAACACTGAAGCTTTCTTT. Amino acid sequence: CASSLAGEMNTEAFF.

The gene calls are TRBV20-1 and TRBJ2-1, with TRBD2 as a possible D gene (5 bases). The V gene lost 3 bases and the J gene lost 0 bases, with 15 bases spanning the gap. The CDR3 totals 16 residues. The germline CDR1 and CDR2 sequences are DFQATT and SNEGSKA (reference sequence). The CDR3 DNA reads TGCAGTGCTAGGCACCTAGCCGATAGCTCCTACAATGAGCAGTTCTTC. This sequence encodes CSARHLADSSYNEQFF.

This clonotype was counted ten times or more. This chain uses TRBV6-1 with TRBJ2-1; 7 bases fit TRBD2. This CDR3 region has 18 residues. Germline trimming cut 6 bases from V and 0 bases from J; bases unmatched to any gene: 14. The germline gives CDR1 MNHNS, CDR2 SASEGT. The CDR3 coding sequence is TGTGCCAGCAGGAAACTTGGCTCGTGGGAGGGCTCCTACAATGAGCAGTTCTTC. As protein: CASRKLGSWEGSYNEQFF.

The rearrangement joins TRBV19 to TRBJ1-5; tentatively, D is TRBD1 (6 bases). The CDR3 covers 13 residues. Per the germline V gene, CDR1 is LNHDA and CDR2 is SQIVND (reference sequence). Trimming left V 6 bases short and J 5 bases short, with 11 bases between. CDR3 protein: CASSAGGYQPQHF. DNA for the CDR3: TGTGCCAGTAGCGCGGGGGGCTATCAGCCCCAGCATTTT.

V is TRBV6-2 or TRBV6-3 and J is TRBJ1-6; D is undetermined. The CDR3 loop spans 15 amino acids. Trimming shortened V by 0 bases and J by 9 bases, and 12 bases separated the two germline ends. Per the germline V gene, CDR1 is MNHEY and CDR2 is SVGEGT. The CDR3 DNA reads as TGTGCCAGCAGTTACTCAGACACCGGCCCTTCACCCCTCCACTTT. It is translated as CASSYSDTGPSPLHF.